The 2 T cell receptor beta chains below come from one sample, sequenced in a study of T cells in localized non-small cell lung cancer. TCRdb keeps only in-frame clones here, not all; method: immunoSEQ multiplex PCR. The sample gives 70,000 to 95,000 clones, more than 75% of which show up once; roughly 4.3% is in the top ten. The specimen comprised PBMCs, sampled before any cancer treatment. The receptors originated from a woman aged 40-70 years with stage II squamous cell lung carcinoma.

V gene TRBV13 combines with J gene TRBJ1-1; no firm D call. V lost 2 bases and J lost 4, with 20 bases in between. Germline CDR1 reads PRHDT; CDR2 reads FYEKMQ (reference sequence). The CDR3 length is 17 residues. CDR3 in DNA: TGTGCCAGCAGCTTACGGCGTTTGCTGGAATTAAGCACTGAAGCTTTCTTT. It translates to CASSLRRLLELSTEAFF.

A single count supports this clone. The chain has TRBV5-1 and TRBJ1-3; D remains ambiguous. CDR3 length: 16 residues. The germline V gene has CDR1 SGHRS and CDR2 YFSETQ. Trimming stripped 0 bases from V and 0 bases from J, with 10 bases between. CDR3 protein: CASSLDRVTSGNTIYF. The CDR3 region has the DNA TGCGCCAGCAGCTTGGATAGAGTCACCTCTGGAAACACCATATATTTT.